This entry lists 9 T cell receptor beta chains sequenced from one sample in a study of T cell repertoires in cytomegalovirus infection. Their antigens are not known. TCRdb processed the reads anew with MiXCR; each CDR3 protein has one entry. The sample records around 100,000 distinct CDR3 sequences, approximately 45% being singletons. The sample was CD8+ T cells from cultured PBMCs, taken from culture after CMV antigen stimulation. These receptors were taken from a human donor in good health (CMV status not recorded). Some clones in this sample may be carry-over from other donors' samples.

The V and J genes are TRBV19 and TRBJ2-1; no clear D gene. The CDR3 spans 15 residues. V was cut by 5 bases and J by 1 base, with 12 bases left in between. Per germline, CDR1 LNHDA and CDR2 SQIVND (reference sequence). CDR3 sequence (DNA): TGTGCCAGTAGTCTTACCCTGGGGTCCTACAATGAGCAGTTCTTC. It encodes CASSLTLGSYNEQFF.

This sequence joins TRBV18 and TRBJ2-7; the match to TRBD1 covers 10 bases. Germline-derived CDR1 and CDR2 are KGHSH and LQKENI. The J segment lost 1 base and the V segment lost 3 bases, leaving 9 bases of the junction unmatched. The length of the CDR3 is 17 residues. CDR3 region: CASSPPTGTGASYEQYF. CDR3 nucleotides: TGTGCCAGCTCACCGCCCACCGGGACAGGGGCGTCCTACGAGCAGTACTTC.

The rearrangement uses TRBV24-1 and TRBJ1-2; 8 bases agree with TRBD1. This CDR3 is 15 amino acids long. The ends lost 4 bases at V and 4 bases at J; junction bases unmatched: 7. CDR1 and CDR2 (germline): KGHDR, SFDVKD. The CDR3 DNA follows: TGTGCCACCAGTGAACCAGACAGGGGCCCCTATGGCTACACCTTC. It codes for CATSEPDRGPYGYTF.

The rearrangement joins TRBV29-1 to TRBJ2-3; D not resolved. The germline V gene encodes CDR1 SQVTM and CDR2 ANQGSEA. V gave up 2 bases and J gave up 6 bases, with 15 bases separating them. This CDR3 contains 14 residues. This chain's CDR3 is CSVELVEATDTQYF. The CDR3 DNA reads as TGCAGCGTTGAACTAGTCGAAGCCACGGATACGCAGTATTTT.

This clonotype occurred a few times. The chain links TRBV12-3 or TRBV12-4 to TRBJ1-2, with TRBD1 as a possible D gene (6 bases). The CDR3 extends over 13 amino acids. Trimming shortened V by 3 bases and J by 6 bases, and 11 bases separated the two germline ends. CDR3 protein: CASSLGGTHGYTF. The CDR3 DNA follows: TGTGCCAGCAGTTTGGGAGGGACACATGGCTACACCTTC.

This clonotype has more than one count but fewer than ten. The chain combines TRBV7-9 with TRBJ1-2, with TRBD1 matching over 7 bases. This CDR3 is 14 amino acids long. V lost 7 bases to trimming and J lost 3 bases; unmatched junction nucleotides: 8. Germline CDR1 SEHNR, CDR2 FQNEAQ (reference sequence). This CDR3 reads CASTGTAGYYGYTF. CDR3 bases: TGTGCCAGCACCGGGACAGCGGGCTACTATGGCTACACCTTC. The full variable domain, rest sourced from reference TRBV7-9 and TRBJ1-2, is DTGVSQNPRHKITKRGQNVTFRCDPISEHNRLYWYRQTLGQGPEFLTYFQNEAQLEKSRLLSDRFSAERPKGSFSTLEIQRTEQGDSAMYLCASTGTAGYYGYTFGSGTRLTVV.

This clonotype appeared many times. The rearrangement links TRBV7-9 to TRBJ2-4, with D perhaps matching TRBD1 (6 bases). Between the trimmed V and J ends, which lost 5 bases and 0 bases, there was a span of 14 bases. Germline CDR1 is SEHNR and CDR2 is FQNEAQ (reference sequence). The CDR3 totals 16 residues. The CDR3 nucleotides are TGTGCCAGCAGCCCCCGTGAGGGGGTAGCCAAAAACATTCAGTACTTC. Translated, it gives CASSPREGVAKNIQYF.

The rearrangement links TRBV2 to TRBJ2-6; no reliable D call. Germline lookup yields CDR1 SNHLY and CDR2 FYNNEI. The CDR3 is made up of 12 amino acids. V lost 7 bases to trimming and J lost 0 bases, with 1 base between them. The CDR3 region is CASTSGANVLTF. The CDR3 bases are TGTGCCAGCACCTCTGGGGCCAACGTCCTGACTTTC. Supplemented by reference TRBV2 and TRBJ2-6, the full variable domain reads EPEVTQTPSHQVTQMGQEVILRCVPISNHLYFYWYRQILGQKVEFLVSFYNNEISEKSEIFDDQFSVERPDGSNFTLKIRSTKLEDSAMYFCASTSGANVLTFGAGSRLTVL.

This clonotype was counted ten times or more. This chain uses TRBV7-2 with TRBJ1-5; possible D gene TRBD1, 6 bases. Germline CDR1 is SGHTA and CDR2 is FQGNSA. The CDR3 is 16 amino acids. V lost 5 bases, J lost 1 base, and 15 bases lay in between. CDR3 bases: TGTGCCAGCAGCACGGGACACCTCTTAAGCAATCAGCCCCAGCATTTT. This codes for CASSTGHLLSNQPQHF.